This TCR beta chain stems from a study of cytomegalovirus exposure and HLA in healthy donors. PCR was performed using 60 Vbeta and 13 Jbeta primers. The repertoire was sequenced with immunoSEQ multiplex PCR; TCRdb's copy has only in-frame clones and lacks some. The table has over 200,000 clones, 75% to 85% seen once. V lost 1 base and J lost 9, with 14 bases in between. Germline assignment: CDR1 SGHTS and CDR2 YDEGEE. The CDR3 has 15 amino acids. About this clone: As yet, its antigen is unknown.

Broader study findings: In a later analysis, common viral pathogens appeared linked to several of the most significant clusters.

The source of this sequence is a woman aged 55-70 years in good health and CMV-seropositive. The sample consisted of PBMCs. The rearrangement joins TRBV5-8 to TRBJ1-6; possibly TRBD1 for D (5 bases). The CDR3 sequence is CASSLRQPILSPLHF. The CDR3 DNA sequence: TGTGCCAGCAGCTTGAGACAGCCTATACTTTCACCCCTCCACTTT.